This TCR beta chain derives from a study of blood T cell repertoires in COVID-19. Study-level information: PBMCs, B-cell-depleted T cells, or T cells provided the cDNA or gDNA that made up the material.

The CDR3 sequence is 14 residues long. Germline V gene lookup returns CDR1 SNHLY and CDR2 FYNNEI. Trimming took 5 bases from V and 6 from J, leaving 16 bases between them. The table came from immunoSEQ multiplex PCR; TCRdb's copy has only in-frame clones and leaves some out. The sample has some 290,000 clones; 90% are singletons. Input material: peripheral blood. The rearrangement links TRBV2 to TRBJ1-2, with a weak D call TRBD1 (6 bases). The TCR sequence derives from a woman aged 40-49 years with COVID-19, enrolled during active disease. The chain's CDR3 is CASSLDRSVDGYTF. The CDR3 nucleotides are TGTGCCAGCAGTCTTGACAGGTCGGTGGATGGCTACACCTTC.